This T cell receptor (beta chain) is from a study of OX40 agonist ivuxolimab in advanced cancers. Findings and caveats of the study: Clonal expansion was among the lowest in partial responders at 0.1-3.0 mg/kg, especially CD8+.

The CDR3 covers 14 residues. Germline V lookup: CDR1 SGHDT, CDR2 YYEEEE. After removal of 3 bases from V and 3 bases from J, the junction contained 3 bases not matched to a gene. TCRdb's table, derived via immunoSEQ multiplex PCR, lists solely in-frame clones and lacks some. This table has some 50,000 clones, approximately 91% appearing once. Details on this clone: Its antigen remains unidentified.

The J gene is TRBJ1-5, the V gene TRBV5-6, with 7 bases aligning to TRBD1. The TCR was taken from an adult with an advanced solid tumor such as melanoma, head and neck, liver or kidney cancer. The specimen was CD4+ or CD8+ T cells sorted from blood, collected in a trial of the OX40 agonist ivuxolimab. This CDR3 is CASSWGQHNQPQHF. In DNA form, the CDR3 reads TGTGCCAGCAGCTGGGGACAGCACAATCAGCCCCAGCATTTT. The full variable domain, completed using reference TRBV5-6 and TRBJ1-5, is DAGVTQSPTHLIKTRGQQVTLRCSPKSGHDTVSWYQQALGQGPQFIFQYYEEEERQRGNFPDRFSGHQFPNYSSELNVNALLLGDSALYLCASSWGQHNQPQHFGDGTRLSIL.